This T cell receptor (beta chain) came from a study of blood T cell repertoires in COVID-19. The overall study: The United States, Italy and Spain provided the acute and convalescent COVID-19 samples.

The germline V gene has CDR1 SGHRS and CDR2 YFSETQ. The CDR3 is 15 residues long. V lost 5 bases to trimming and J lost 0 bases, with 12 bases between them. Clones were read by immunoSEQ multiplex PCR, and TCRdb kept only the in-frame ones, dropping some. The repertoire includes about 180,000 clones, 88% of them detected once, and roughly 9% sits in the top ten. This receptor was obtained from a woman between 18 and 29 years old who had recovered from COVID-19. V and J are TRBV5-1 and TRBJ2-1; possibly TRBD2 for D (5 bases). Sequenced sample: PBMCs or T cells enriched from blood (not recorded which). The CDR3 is CASSVGDISYNEQFF. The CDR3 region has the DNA TGCGCCAGCAGTGTCGGGGATATCTCCTACAATGAGCAGTTCTTC. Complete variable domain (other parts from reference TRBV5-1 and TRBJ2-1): KAGVTQTPRYLIKTRGQQVTLSCSPISGHRSVSWYQQTPGQGLQFLFEYFSETQRNKGNFPGRFSGRQFSNSRSEMNVSTLELGDSALYLCASSVGDISYNEQFFGPGTRLTVL.